What follows are 29 T cell receptor beta chains derived from one specimen sequenced in a study of cytomegalovirus exposure and HLA in healthy donors. PCR primers comprised 60 Vbeta and 13 Jbeta primers. Sequencing used immunoSEQ multiplex PCR; TCRdb keeps in-frame clones, though not all of them. The sample carries around 98,000 clones, 55% to 75% recorded once. Sequencing was performed on PBMCs. The receptors were gathered from a man aged 45-65 years in good health and CMV-seronegative.

V and J are TRBV19 and TRBJ1-3; TRBD1 agrees at 10 bases. Unmatched junction bases numbered 4, after V lost 5 bases and J lost 3 bases. CDR3 size: 15 residues. CDR1 LNHDA and CDR2 SQIVND come from the germline V gene (reference sequence). Here the CDR3 reads CASSFDRGLGNTIYF. DNA of the CDR3: TGTGCCAGTAGTTTCGACAGGGGGCTTGGAAACACCATATATTTT.

This clone has just a few counts. This chain connects TRBV6-6 to TRBJ2-5; no clear D. Germline V lookup: CDR1 MNHNY, CDR2 SVGAGI (reference sequence). This CDR3 is built from 15 residues. The V end lost 2 bases, the J end lost 5 bases, and 15 bases lay between the germline ends. The CDR3 is CASSYQGSFSETQYF. In DNA, the CDR3 is TGTGCCAGCAGTTACCAAGGTAGCTTTAGTGAGACCCAGTACTTC.

The chain recombines TRBV9 with TRBJ2-7; D possibly corresponds to TRBD2 (6 bases). The V gene lost 4 bases and the J gene lost 2 bases, with 13 bases spanning the gap. This CDR3 is 14 amino acids long. Germline loops: CDR1 SGDLS, CDR2 YYNGEE. As DNA, the CDR3 is TGTGCCAGCAGCTCCCGGAGGGACCCCTACGAGCAGTACTTC. The encoded protein is CASSSRRDPYEQYF.

The rearrangement uses TRBV7-9 and TRBJ1-6; 10 nucleotides align to TRBD1. Per germline, CDR1 SEHNR and CDR2 FQNEAQ (reference sequence). The CDR3 totals 17 residues. Unmatched junction bases numbered 4, after V lost 0 bases and J lost 5 bases. The DNA for the CDR3 is TGTGCCAGCAGCTTAGCCACCGGGACAGGGGATAATTCACCCCTCCACTTT. The encoded protein is CASSLATGTGDNSPLHF.

The rearrangement links TRBV2 to TRBJ2-2; 7 bases are a match to TRBD1. J lost 4 bases, V lost 6 bases, and 8 bases had no gene match. Germline V CDR1 and CDR2: SNHLY, FYNNEI. The CDR3 covers 15 residues. CDR3 sequence (DNA): TGTGCCAGCAGCAGGGGGTGGGTGGGCACCGGGGAGCTGTTTTTT. Encoded protein: CASSRGWVGTGELFF.

This chain links TRBV4-3 with TRBJ1-1; no definite D call. V lost 0 bases, J lost 1 base, and 6 bases lay in between. The CDR3 contains 14 residues. Germline CDR1 LGHNA, CDR2 YSLEER. CDR3 sequence: CASSQEYRNTEAFF. The CDR3 DNA is TGCGCCAGCAGCCAAGAGTACAGGAACACTGAAGCTTTCTTT.

In its sample, this clone was seen a few times. The V call is TRBV4-1, the J call TRBJ1-5; D remains ambiguous. The V end lost 4 bases, the J end lost 0 bases, and 7 bases lay between the germline ends. This CDR3 contains 14 residues. The germline CDR1 and CDR2 sequences are MGHRA and YSYEKL. The CDR3 DNA reads as TGCGCCAGCAGCCGAGGGATTAGCAATCAGCCCCAGCATTTT. This translates into CASSRGISNQPQHF.

This chain connects TRBV6-5 to TRBJ1-2; 7 bases are a match to TRBD1. The CDR3 runs to 12 residues. Germline V gene lookup returns CDR1 MNHEY and CDR2 SVGAGI. The V segment lost 2 bases and the J segment 8 bases; nucleotides outside the gene matches: 2. The CDR3, as DNA: TGTGCCAGCAGTTACACGACAGGGGGCTACACCTTC. It yields the protein CASSYTTGGYTF.

This chain links TRBV7-2 with TRBJ2-5, with D maybe TRBD2 (6 bases). The J call may not be correct, given that the DNA end is closer to TRBJ2-7. The CDR3 totals 16 residues. Germline V gene data show CDR1 as SGHTA and CDR2 as FQGNSA. The CDR3 DNA follows: TGTGCCAGCAGCTTAGGGGCGGGGAGAAGGACCTACGAGCAGTACTTC. This encodes CASSLGAGRRTYEQYF.

The chain is built from TRBV6-4 and TRBJ1-2, with 9 positions matching TRBD1. This CDR3 is built from 16 residues. Germline CDR1 and CDR2: MRHNA and SNTAGT. V trimming: 5 bases; J trimming: 5 bases; junction bases outside the gene matches: 12. The chain's CDR3 is CASSPPGTGHSYGYTF. The DNA for the CDR3 is TGTGCCAGCAGTCCGCCCGGGACAGGGCATTCTTATGGCTACACCTTC.

The chain employs TRBV28 and TRBJ1-3, with 7 bases matching TRBD1. Per germline, CDR1 MDHEN and CDR2 SYDVKM. Trimming removed 8 bases from V and 4 bases from J; junction bases left unmatched: 23. CDR3 size: 19 residues. The CDR3 DNA follows: TGTGCCAGCGGGCCACCGGGACAGTTGATCGGGTGGGGGGGAAACACCATATATTTT. Residues: CASGPPGQLIGWGGNTIYF.

This chain uses TRBV5-4 with TRBJ1-1; TRBD1 matches at 7 bases. CDR1 SGHNT and CDR2 YYREEE come from the germline V gene (reference sequence). The trim removed 4 bases at V and 1 base at J, leaving 10 bases unmatched. This CDR3 is built from 16 residues. As DNA, the CDR3 is TGTGCCAGCAGCCCTCCACAGGGGTTGGGGAACACTGAAGCTTTCTTT. Its translation is CASSPPQGLGNTEAFF.

The chain has TRBV21-1 and TRBJ1-2; the DNA was not compared with TRBD1, the D call given in the table. TRBV21-1 is flagged as a pseudogene. The CDR3 runs 16 residues. CDR3 in amino acids: CASPQALDRGYYGYTF. The CDR3, as DNA: TGTGCCAGCCCCCAGGCGTTGGACAGGGGTTACTATGGCTACACCTTC.

A word on this clone: The same CDR3 is also encoded by other DNA sequences in this sample. This chain joins TRBV6-5 and TRBJ2-7; TRBD1 matches at 10 bases. CDR1 is MNHEY, CDR2 SVGAGI, per germline. This CDR3 has 15 amino acids. Losses at the gene ends were 2 bases for V and 1 base for J; bases not matched to a gene: 2. In nucleotides, the CDR3 is TGTGCCAGCAGTTACCGGGACAGGGGTTCCTACGAGCAGTACTTC. Translation: CASSYRDRGSYEQYF.

This clone has only one observation. This chain connects TRBV27 to TRBJ2-3; 10 bases agree with TRBD2. Germline loops: CDR1 MNHEY, CDR2 SMNVEV (reference sequence). The CDR3 is 18 residues long. The J segment lost 2 bases and the V segment lost 3 bases, leaving 11 bases of the junction unmatched. Here the CDR3 reads CASSFTASGSRVTDTQYF. The CDR3 coding sequence is TGTGCCAGCAGTTTCACGGCTAGCGGGAGTCGGGTCACAGATACGCAGTATTTT.

This chain uses TRBV4-3 with TRBJ2-2, with D maybe TRBD2 (5 bases). Trimming shortened V by 0 bases and J by 1 base, and 12 bases separated the two germline ends. Germline assignment: CDR1 LGHNA and CDR2 YSLEER. The CDR3 is 17 amino acids. CDR3 residues: CASSQDLAGGNTGELFF. CDR3 bases: TGCGCCAGCAGCCAAGATTTGGCGGGTGGGAACACCGGGGAGCTGTTTTTT.

The chain has TRBV7-3 and TRBJ2-3, with 8 bases fitting TRBD1. V lost 2 bases to trimming and J lost 6 bases; unmatched junction nucleotides: 10. The CDR3 spans 16 residues. Germline loops: CDR1 SGHTA, CDR2 FQGTGA. The CDR3 sequence: CASSLGQGARADTQYF. The CDR3 nucleotides are TGTGCCAGCAGCTTAGGGCAGGGGGCTAGGGCGGATACGCAGTATTTT.

The chain employs TRBV27 and TRBJ2-7; 8 nucleotides align to TRBD2. CDR3 length equals 16 residues. Germline V lookup: CDR1 MNHEY, CDR2 SMNVEV (reference sequence). The V segment lost 8 bases and the J segment 11 bases; nucleotides outside the gene matches: 23. The CDR3 DNA reads TGTGCCAGCCGCCCCATAAGACTAGCGACCCAAACAAAGGAGTACTTC. It codes for CASRPIRLATQTKEYF.

This chain links TRBV6-5 with TRBJ1-1; D call uncertain. This CDR3 is 13 amino acids long. From germline, CDR1 is MNHEY and CDR2 SVGAGI. Trimming took 2 bases from V and 6 from J, leaving 10 bases between them. CDR3 amino acids: CASSYIQWPEAFF. The CDR3 DNA is TGTGCCAGCAGTTACATTCAGTGGCCTGAAGCTTTCTTT.

Only one count was recorded for this clone. CDR3 protein: CASSEEQSQYF. CDR3 DNA: TGTGCCAGCAGTGAAGAACAATCTCAGTACTTC. V gene TRBV6-1 combines with J gene TRBJ2-5; D not certain. Germline V CDR1 and CDR2: MNHNS, SASEGT. This CDR3 is 11 amino acids long. Trimming stripped 1 base from V and 11 bases from J, with 8 bases between.

The J gene is TRBJ1-5, the V gene TRBV18, with 7 bases lining up with TRBD1. V shed 4 bases and J 0 bases; nucleotides not matched to a gene: 6. This CDR3 comprises 16 residues. Germline-derived CDR1 and CDR2 are KGHSH and LQKENI. The CDR3 bases are TGTGCCAGCTCACTGGACAGGTCGTATAGCAATCAGCCCCAGCATTTT. It codes for CASSLDRSYSNQPQHF.

The chain has TRBV7-2 and TRBJ1-6; 8 bases map to TRBD1. CDR1 is SGHTA and CDR2 is FQGNSA in the germline V gene. The ends lost 5 bases at V and 8 bases at J; junction bases unmatched: 8. This CDR3 has 15 amino acids. CDR3 in DNA: TGTGCCAGCAGCCAGGCGACAGGGGAATATTCACCCCTCCACTTT. Amino acid sequence: CASSQATGEYSPLHF.

This chain uses TRBV4-1 with TRBJ1-6; D possibly corresponds to TRBD1 (5 bases). Germline V lookup: CDR1 MGHRA, CDR2 YSYEKL. V lost 0 bases and J lost 8, with 17 bases in between. The CDR3 is 17 amino acids. This CDR3 reads CASSQDPQSGMDSPLHF. In DNA, the CDR3 is TGCGCCAGCAGCCAAGACCCTCAGTCAGGGATGGATTCACCCCTCCACTTT.

The rearrangement joins TRBV7-9 to TRBJ2-3; 12 bases line up with TRBD2. The V segment lost 5 bases and the J segment 5 bases; nucleotides outside the gene matches: 8. In germline, CDR1 is SEHNR, CDR2 FQNEAQ (reference sequence). The CDR3 extends over 16 amino acids. The CDR3 loop reads CASSPLAGGLGDTQYF. CDR3 sequence (DNA): TGTGCCAGCAGCCCCCTAGCGGGGGGGCTGGGAGATACGCAGTATTTT. Full variable domain (missing parts from reference TRBV7-9 and TRBJ2-3): DTGVSQNPRHKITKRGQNVTFRCDPISEHNRLYWYRQTLGQGPEFLTYFQNEAQLEKSRLLSDRFSAERPKGSFSTLEIQRTEQGDSAMYLCASSPLAGGLGDTQYFGPGTRLTVL.

This clone was counted between two and nine times. The V and J genes are TRBV7-6 and TRBJ2-2, with TRBD1 identical over 10 bases. Looked up from germline, CDR1 is SGHVS and CDR2 is FNYEAQ. This CDR3 region has 14 residues. The J segment lost 7 bases and the V segment lost 5 bases, leaving 4 bases of the junction unmatched. CDR3 DNA sequence: TGTGCCAGCAGCCGGGACAGGGGCAACGGGGAGCTGTTTTTT. This translates into CASSRDRGNGELFF.

The genes are TRBV27 and TRBJ2-7; TRBD1 aligns across 10 bases. The CDR3 has 16 amino acids. Germline values: CDR1 MNHEY, CDR2 SMNVEV (reference sequence). Unmatched junction bases numbered 13, after V lost 7 bases and J lost 4 bases. The CDR3 DNA follows: TGTGCCAGCACCCTCCCGCCGGGACAGGGGTTATACGAGCAGTACTTC. This encodes CASTLPPGQGLYEQYF.

This chain uses TRBV5-1 with TRBJ1-3; the D gene is possibly TRBD1 (5 bases). V was pared by 4 bases and J by 0 bases, with 14 bases between. The germline V gene encodes CDR1 SGHRS and CDR2 YFSETQ. The CDR3 sequence is 16 residues long. The CDR3: CASSPGGLGSGNTIYF. The CDR3 bases are TGCGCCAGCAGCCCCGGGGGACTGGGCTCTGGAAACACCATATATTTT. The whole variable domain, remainder taken from reference TRBV5-1 and TRBJ1-3, is KAGVTQTPRYLIKTRGQQVTLSCSPISGHRSVSWYQQTPGQGLQFLFEYFSETQRNKGNFPGRFSGRQFSNSRSEMNVSTLELGDSALYLCASSPGGLGSGNTIYFGEGSWLTVV.

This clone was detected only once. Distinct nucleotide sequences in the sample also encode this CDR3. The rearrangement links TRBV18 to TRBJ1-5; D unclear. Germline V gene sequence: CDR1 KGHSH, CDR2 LQKENI. Trimming took off 1 base at V and 7 bases at J, with 17 bases between the two ends. The CDR3 contains 16 residues. The CDR3 nucleotides read TGTGCCAGCTCACCACTGGGCCATGAGGGCCGGCAGCCCCAGCATTTT. It yields the protein CASSPLGHEGRQPQHF.

The chain carries TRBV2 and TRBJ2-1; 8 bases map to TRBD2. Unmatched junction bases numbered 14, after V lost 2 bases and J lost 5 bases. The CDR3 has 18 amino acids. In germline, CDR1 is SNHLY, CDR2 FYNNEI. The CDR3 is CASSESWVLSGSDNEQFF. The CDR3 nucleotides are TGTGCCAGCAGTGAATCTTGGGTCTTGAGCGGGAGCGACAATGAGCAGTTCTTC.